The 5 T cell receptor beta chains below were found in one sample sequenced in a study of regulatory T cells in long-lasting Graves disease. The time point was: persistent/refractory GD, antithyroid drugs over 5 years with positive TRAb. PBMC-derived RNA was used for the TCR library. For TCR beta, libraries came from iRepertoire HTBI primers and Arm-PCR of CDR3 regions. TCRdb redid the calling of the multiplex PCR reads with MiXCR, one entry per CDR3 protein. The table includes 600,000 to 850,000 distinct CDR3 sequences, 25% to 35% detected once. The specimen comprised peripheral blood mononuclear cells (PBMCs), sampled when the disease was refractory, from a patient treated with antithyroid drugs. Receptors originate from a female donor with Graves disease.

The chain joins TRBV7-2 to TRBJ1-1; perhaps TRBD1 as D (6 bases). With 4 bases removed from V and 1 base from J, the gap between germline ends came to 13 bases. The CDR3 is 15 residues long. Germline V gives CDR1 SGHTA, CDR2 FQGNSA. The chain's CDR3 is CASSSRGRTNTEAFF. In nucleotides, the CDR3 is TGTGCCAGCAGCTCCCGGGGGCGGACGAACACTGAAGCTTTCTTT.

Concerning this clonotype itself: A read error may be the cause here, since a much bigger clone is one base away. This sequence joins TRBV28 and TRBJ1-2; D gene unclear. Trimming removed 3 bases at V and 8 bases at J, with 16 bases between. Germline loops: CDR1 MDHEN, CDR2 SYDVKM. This CDR3 has 14 amino acids. The CDR3 here is CASSFQERFLGYTF. CDR3 bases: TGTGCCAGCAGTTTCCAGGAGCGTTTCCTGGGCTACACCTTC.

The table lists this clonotype with a few counts. The CDR3 nucleotides read TGTGCCAGCAGCTTAGACCTCAACACCGGGGAGCTGTTTTTT. Residues: CASSLDLNTGELFF. The chain combines TRBV7-9 with TRBJ2-2; D uncertain. The CDR3 consists of 14 residues. V was trimmed by 1 base and J by 2 bases, leaving 5 bases between them. Germline CDR1 SEHNR, CDR2 FQNEAQ (reference sequence).

The CDR3: CASSTGTGILGQPQHF. CDR3 nucleotide sequence: TGTGCCAGCAGTACCGGGACAGGGATTCTCGGTCAGCCCCAGCATTTT. This chain connects TRBV6-1 to TRBJ1-5; TRBD1 aligns across 9 bases. Per germline, CDR1 MNHNS and CDR2 SASEGT. This CDR3 spans 16 amino acids. Germline trimming cut 5 bases from V and 6 bases from J; bases unmatched to any gene: 11.

This clonotype was picked up many times. The CDR3 DNA reads as TGTGCCAGCAGCCCCCGGCTAGCGAACACCGGGGAGCTGTTTTTT. It yields the protein CASSPRLANTGELFF. The rearrangement links TRBV11-2 to TRBJ2-2; D is unresolved. V gave up 5 bases and J gave up 0 bases, with 10 bases separating them. There are 15 residues in the CDR3. Germline V CDR1 and CDR2: SGHAT, FQNNGV.